This T cell receptor (beta chain) came from a study of beta chain features in type 1 diabetes. With V trimmed by 5 bases and J by 3 bases, 4 bases remained unmatched. The CDR3 covers 15 residues. Germline V gives CDR1 MNHEY, CDR2 SMNVEV (reference sequence). The authors obtained over 98% purity in all sorted populations. The investigators reverse transcribed all of the isolated RNA, so they sequenced expressed TCRB transcripts. Produced via immunoSEQ multiplex PCR; TCRdb's table is partial and in-frame only. The repertoire includes over 350,000 clones, more than 13% of them detected once, and approximately 0.019% sits in the top ten.

Sequencing was carried out using naive CD4+ T cells from blood. This receptor was taken from a young woman in good health. This chain connects TRBV27 to TRBJ2-1; 10 bases align to TRBD1. CDR3: CASSTGQGGYNEQFF. The CDR3 nucleotides are TGTGCCAGCAGTACCGGACAGGGGGGCTACAATGAGCAGTTCTTC.